The present TCR beta chain was sequenced within a study of T cell changes during pregnancy in multiple sclerosis. Some clones are missing from TCRdb's copy, which holds only in-frame ones; the method was immunoSEQ multiplex PCR. The data show over 90,000 clones, less than 95% seen once. V shed 5 bases, J shed 7 bases, and the junction held 11 bases outside the gene matches. CDR3 size: 15 residues. Germline V gene data show CDR1 as MDHEN and CDR2 as SYDVKM. V usage is TRBV28 and J usage is TRBJ1-1; 9 nucleotides line up with TRBD1. The clonotype was recovered from a female donor in good health, enrolled as a control in a pregnancy study. Here the sequenced sample was peripheral blood, taken in the second trimester of pregnancy. The CDR3 nucleotides read TGTGCCAGCAGTCGATTAGGGACAGGGACTGGTGAAGCTTTCTTT. The encoded protein is CASSRLGTGTGEAFF.